What follows are 30 T cell receptor beta chains derived from one specimen sequenced in a study of T cell responses to AZD1222 COVID-19 vaccine. Data came from immunoSEQ multiplex PCR; TCRdb stores just in-frame clones and leaves some out. The sample has around 100,000 clones, approximately 87% seen once. The input for sequencing was peripheral blood, taken on day 0 of AZD1222 vaccination. The receptors were gathered from an adult in good health.

The genes are TRBV4-1 and TRBJ1-1; D remains unclear. The germline gives CDR1 MGHRA, CDR2 YSYEKL. The CDR3 covers 14 residues. Trimming cost V 3 bases and J 1 base, with 9 bases left between them. CDR3 DNA sequence: TGCGCCAGCAGCCAGTCCAGATCGAACACTGAAGCTTTCTTT. This codes for CASSQSRSNTEAFF.

The gene calls are TRBV27 and TRBJ2-2; the D is unclear. CDR1 and CDR2 (germline): MNHEY, SMNVEV (reference sequence). Trimming cost V 4 bases and J 7 bases, with 7 bases left between them. This CDR3 region has 12 residues. The CDR3 region is CASSWIFGELFF. DNA of the CDR3: TGTGCCAGCAGTTGGATTTTCGGGGAGCTGTTTTTT.

The rearrangement links TRBV10-1 to TRBJ1-1; D is undetermined. In germline, CDR1 is WNHNN, CDR2 SYGVQD (reference sequence). This CDR3 is 10 amino acids long. Between the trimmed V and J ends, which lost 11 bases and 3 bases, there was a span of 7 bases. The CDR3 coding sequence is TGCGCCGAGGGAGACACTGAAGCTTTCTTT. This translates into CAEGDTEAFF.

This rearrangement joins TRBV7-9 to TRBJ1-1, with no clear D. Germline V CDR1 and CDR2: SEHNR, FQNEAQ (reference sequence). V was pared by 1 base and J by 0 bases, with 6 bases between. The CDR3 sequence is 14 residues long. The CDR3: CASSLVLMNTEAFF. The CDR3 DNA reads as TGTGCCAGCAGCTTAGTATTGATGAACACTGAAGCTTTCTTT.

This clone is a singleton in its sample. CDR3 in DNA: TGTGCCAGTACGAAACGACAGGGGGCCGATTCACCCCTCCACTTT. This sequence encodes CASTKRQGADSPLHF. The chain employs TRBV19 and TRBJ1-6, with 10 bases matching TRBD1. Germline CDR1 is LNHDA and CDR2 is SQIVND (reference sequence). V lost 7 bases and J lost 8; bases outside the gene matches: 8. This CDR3 has 15 residues.

Written as DNA, the CDR3 is TGTGCCAGCAGTTACTCTAGCGGGGCTAGCACAGATACGCAGTATTTT. Protein sequence: CASSYSSGASTDTQYF. The chain joins TRBV6-5 to TRBJ2-3; TRBD2 aligns across 8 bases. Germline V gene lookup returns CDR1 MNHEY and CDR2 SVGAGI. The CDR3 runs to 16 residues. Losses at the gene ends were 0 bases for V and 0 bases for J; bases not matched to a gene: 2.

The chain couples TRBV5-8 to TRBJ2-5; D could derive from TRBD1 or TRBD2 (5 bases each). The V end was cut by 4 bases, the J end by 5 bases, with 21 bases between. Germline assignment: CDR1 SGHTS and CDR2 YDEGEE. The CDR3 covers 16 residues. The CDR3 DNA reads TGTGCCAGCAGCCGACTCGGGACCGTGGAAGGTGAGACCCAGTACTTC. It yields the protein CASSRLGTVEGETQYF.

CDR3 loop: CASSVREPGYNEQFF. As DNA, the CDR3 is TGTGCCAGCAGCGTTCGGGAGCCCGGCTACAATGAGCAGTTCTTC. The chain is built from TRBV3-1 (or the pseudogene TRBV3-2) and TRBJ2-1; tentative D call: TRBD2 (6 bases). The V gene lost 5 bases and the J gene lost 3 bases, with 14 bases spanning the gap. The CDR3 contains 15 residues. The germline CDR1 and CDR2 sequences are LGHDT and YNNKEL (reference sequence).

The chain recombines TRBV5-1 with TRBJ2-1; TRBD2 might be the D (6 bases). The V and J ends lost 0 bases and 0 bases respectively, with 10 bases between them. The CDR3 is made up of 16 amino acids. Germline values: CDR1 SGHRS, CDR2 YFSETQ. CDR3 nucleotides: TGCGCCAGCAGCTTGGACGGGACTTCCTCCTACAATGAGCAGTTCTTC. Its protein product is CASSLDGTSSYNEQFF.

This chain joins TRBV24-1 and TRBJ2-2, with TRBD2 matching over 7 bases. V trimming: 12 bases; J trimming: 5 bases; junction bases outside the gene matches: 8. The CDR3 has 13 amino acids. Germline V gene data show CDR1 as KGHDR and CDR2 as SFDVKD. CDR3 coding DNA: TGTGCCGCCGAGGCTAGCGGAACCGGGGAGCTGTTTTTT. Translated, it gives CAAEASGTGELFF.

The chain links TRBV4-1 to TRBJ1-2; D not certain. This CDR3 is 16 amino acids long. The V end lost 4 bases, the J end lost 4 bases, and 19 bases lay between the germline ends. Germline V gives CDR1 MGHRA, CDR2 YSYEKL. The CDR3 nucleotides read TGCGCCAGCAGCCCTATCACCGGGCAGCTCCTCTATGGCTACACCTTC. As protein: CASSPITGQLLYGYTF.

The rearrangement joins TRBV19 to TRBJ2-3; 9 nucleotides align to TRBD1. Losses at the gene ends were 6 bases for V and 7 bases for J; bases not matched to a gene: 8. The CDR3 totals 14 residues. CDR1 LNHDA and CDR2 SQIVND come from the germline V gene (reference sequence). The CDR3 nucleotides are TGTGCCAGTAGCCCCCGGGACAGGGACAATACGCAGTATTTT. Residues: CASSPRDRDNTQYF. Together with reference TRBV19 and TRBJ2-3, the CDR3 gives the full variable domain: DGGITQSPKYLFRKEGQNVTLSCEQNLNHDAMYWYRQDPGQGLRLIYYSQIVNDFQKGDIAEGYSVSREKKESFPLTVTSAQKNPTAFYLCASSPRDRDNTQYFGPGTRLTVL.

The table lists this clone with a count of one. The V call is TRBV27, the J call TRBJ1-5; D uncertain. Trimming took off 2 bases at V and 6 bases at J, with 14 bases between the two ends. In germline, CDR1 is MNHEY, CDR2 SMNVEV (reference sequence). The CDR3 contains 15 residues. In DNA, the CDR3 is TGTGCCAGCAGTTTAATAGGGAGGGAAAGTCAGCCCCAGCATTTT. Amino acid sequence: CASSLIGRESQPQHF.

The chain is built from TRBV4-3 and TRBJ1-1; TRBD1 matches 9 bases. The CDR3 extends over 14 amino acids. J gave up 6 bases and V 1 base, and 3 bases lay outside the gene matches. Germline CDR1 LGHNA, CDR2 YSLEER. The CDR3 DNA is TGCGCCAGCAGCCAAGGGGACAGGGAGGCTGAAGCTTTCTTT. It is translated as CASSQGDREAEAFF.

This rearrangement joins TRBV11-2 to TRBJ1-2; TRBD1 might be the D (6 bases). The V end was cut by 5 bases, the J end by 3 bases, with 16 bases between. Germline values: CDR1 SGHAT, CDR2 FQNNGV. This CDR3 has 15 residues. Here the CDR3 reads CASSVEGGTYYGYTF. The CDR3 DNA reads as TGTGCCAGCAGCGTCGAGGGGGGGACATACTATGGCTACACCTTC.

The V and J genes are TRBV5-1 and TRBJ1-3, with 7 bases that match TRBD1. This CDR3 contains 16 residues. The V and J ends lost 4 bases and 3 bases, in that order; junction bases with no gene match: 10. Germline CDR1 SGHRS, CDR2 YFSETQ. CDR3 residues: CASSLPGGTDGNTIYF. In DNA form, the CDR3 reads TGCGCCAGCAGCCTGCCGGGGGGGACAGATGGAAACACCATATATTTT.

This chain links TRBV11-2 with TRBJ1-1, with 7 nucleotides matching TRBD1. The CDR3 is made up of 17 amino acids. Losses at the gene ends were 0 bases for V and 5 bases for J; bases not matched to a gene: 12. Germline CDR1 is SGHAT and CDR2 is FQNNGV. The DNA of the CDR3 is TGTGCCAGCAGCTTAGATTTGGGAGGGGGCGCAAGGACTGAAGCTTTCTTT. This encodes CASSLDLGGGARTEAFF. The whole variable domain, filled in from reference TRBV11-2 and TRBJ1-1, reads EAGVAQSPRYKIIEKRQSVAFWCNPISGHATLYWYQQILGQGPKLLIQFQNNGVVDDSQLPKDRFSAERLKGVDSTLKIQPAKLEDSAVYLCASSLDLGGGARTEAFFGQGTRLTVV.

J is TRBJ2-7 and V is TRBV6-5; D perhaps matches TRBD1 (6 bases). From germline, CDR1 is MNHEY and CDR2 SVGAGI. This CDR3 is built from 15 residues. With 3 bases removed from V and 5 bases from J, the gap between germline ends came to 17 bases. This chain's CDR3 is CASSYTQQGTHEQYF. Here the CDR3 DNA reads TGTGCCAGCAGTTATACCCAACAGGGAACCCACGAGCAGTACTTC.

The J gene is TRBJ2-5, the V gene TRBV11-1; D ambiguous. V lost 0 bases, J lost 2 bases, and 10 bases lay in between. Germline V CDR1 and CDR2: SGHAT, FQDESV (reference sequence). The CDR3 length is 15 residues. The CDR3 DNA is TGTGCCAGCAGCTTAGCCCGGGCGACTCAAGAGACCCAGTACTTC. It encodes CASSLARATQETQYF.

This clone came up a few times. V is TRBV10-3 and J is TRBJ2-1, with TRBD2 matching 10 bases. Germline V gene lookup returns CDR1 ENHRY and CDR2 SYGVKD. This CDR3 has 14 residues. V lost 7 bases to trimming and J lost 5 bases; unmatched junction nucleotides: 5. In DNA, the CDR3 is TGTGCCATCAAGAGCGGGAGGGCGGACAATGAGCAGTTCTTC. This codes for CAIKSGRADNEQFF.

The chain joins TRBV5-4 to TRBJ1-2, with D uncertain. Trimming took off 5 bases at V and 4 bases at J, with 18 bases between the two ends. The CDR3 covers 15 residues. The germline gives CDR1 SGHNT, CDR2 YYREEE (reference sequence). The DNA of the CDR3 is TGTGCCAGCAGTCATCCGGGCCTCCGAACCTATGGCTACACCTTC. Protein: CASSHPGLRTYGYTF.

This clone has a handful of counts. The chain has TRBV7-2 and TRBJ2-2; maybe TRBD2 (5 bases). Germline V CDR1 and CDR2: SGHTA, FQGNSA. V gave up 0 bases and J gave up 5 bases, with 13 bases separating them. CDR3 size: 16 residues. CDR3 coding DNA: TGTGCCAGCAGCTTAGCTGGGCCCTCGGGGACCGGGGAGCTGTTTTTT. Residues: CASSLAGPSGTGELFF.

The chain is built from TRBV7-2 and TRBJ2-3; D gene uncertain. The CDR3 runs to 13 residues. Trimming removed 5 bases from V and 0 bases from J, with 6 bases in between. The V gene's germline CDR1 is SGHTA and CDR2 FQGNSA. The CDR3 DNA reads TGTGCCAGCAGCGTACAGAGCACAGATACGCAGTATTTT. Its translation is CASSVQSTDTQYF. The full variable domain, rest sourced from reference TRBV7-2 and TRBJ2-3, is GAGVSQSPSNKVTEKGKDVELRCDPISGHTALYWYRQSLGQGLEFLIYFQGNSAPDKSGLPSDRFSAERTGGSVSTLTIQRTQQEDSAVYLCASSVQSTDTQYFGPGTRLTVL.

The J gene is TRBJ1-2, the V gene TRBV3-1 (or the pseudogene TRBV3-2), with TRBD1 as a possible D gene (5 bases). The CDR3 spans 18 residues. V lost 4 bases and J lost 7, with 28 bases in between. CDR1 and CDR2 (germline): LGHDT, YNNKEL (reference sequence). The CDR3 region is CASSRQRGSGMVWGGYTF. CDR3 coding DNA: TGTGCCAGCAGCCGCCAGAGAGGATCAGGGATGGTCTGGGGTGGCTACACCTTC.

The CDR3 here is CATSDREQLADTGELFF. The CDR3 region has the DNA TGTGCCACCAGTGATAGGGAGCAACTAGCGGACACCGGGGAGCTGTTTTTT. The chain has TRBV24-1 and TRBJ2-2; 8 bases are shared with TRBD2. Germline loops: CDR1 KGHDR, CDR2 SFDVKD. The CDR3 consists of 17 residues. V was pared by 3 bases and J by 3 bases, with 8 bases of the junction left unmatched.

This clone was found once. The genes are TRBV4-2 and TRBJ2-3; D gene unclear. Trimming stripped 0 bases from V and 3 bases from J, with 7 bases between. Germline values: CDR1 LGHNA, CDR2 YNFKEQ. This CDR3 region has 14 residues. The CDR3 region has the DNA TGTGCCAGCAGCCAAGAGAGCGAAACAGATACGCAGTATTTT. As protein: CASSQESETDTQYF.

This rearrangement joins TRBV12-3 or TRBV12-4 to TRBJ1-5; weak D call: TRBD1 (5 bases). The CDR3 covers 13 residues. V was pared by 3 bases and J by 7 bases, with 10 bases between. The CDR3 nucleotides read TGTGCCAGCAGTTTTAGAGGGGAGCAGCCCCAGCATTTT. This encodes CASSFRGEQPQHF.

In this sample, this clone turned up once. The J gene is TRBJ2-1, the V gene TRBV6-5, with D possibly matching TRBD1 (5 bases). The CDR3 has 14 amino acids. V was clipped by 1 base and J by 6 bases, with 10 bases between them. The germline V gene has CDR1 MNHEY and CDR2 SVGAGI. The CDR3 is CASSYFGRVNEQFF. DNA for the CDR3: TGTGCCAGCAGTTACTTTGGCAGGGTCAATGAGCAGTTCTTC.

This sequence joins TRBV5-1 and TRBJ1-1; 7 bases line up with TRBD1. Per the germline V gene, CDR1 is SGHRS and CDR2 is YFSETQ. Trimming removed 0 bases from V and 5 bases from J; junction bases left unmatched: 4. The CDR3 has 14 residues. CDR3 amino acids: CASSLAVRGTEAFF. For the CDR3, the DNA is TGCGCCAGCAGCTTGGCCGTCAGGGGGACTGAAGCTTTCTTT.

This sequence joins TRBV5-1 and TRBJ2-1, with D tentatively TRBD2 (5 bases). With 0 bases removed from V and 10 bases from J, the gap between germline ends came to 20 bases. The CDR3 covers 16 residues. The V gene's germline CDR1 is SGHRS and CDR2 YFSETQ. The CDR3 sequence: CASSLEGSSLVREQFF. The CDR3 nucleotides are TGCGCCAGCAGCTTGGAAGGGAGTTCTCTAGTCCGCGAGCAGTTCTTC. The whole variable domain, remainder taken from reference TRBV5-1 and TRBJ2-1, is KAGVTQTPRYLIKTRGQQVTLSCSPISGHRSVSWYQQTPGQGLQFLFEYFSETQRNKGNFPGRFSGRQFSNSRSEMNVSTLELGDSALYLCASSLEGSSLVREQFFGPGTRLTVL.